The clone carrying this TCR beta chain was detected once. Its antigen remains unidentified. The CDR3 spans 16 residues. CDR1 is LNHDA, CDR2 SQIVND, per germline (reference sequence). V trimming: 0 bases; J trimming: 5 bases; junction bases outside the gene matches: 5. The data stem from a study of T cell repertoires in cytomegalovirus infection. Each CDR3 protein is one row after TCRdb ran MiXCR on the reads. The data show roughly 640,000 distinct CDR3 sequences, 20% to 25% seen once. Points from the study as a whole: Dominant in the ex vivo response were TCR beta clonotypes restricted by HLA-C and specific for CMV.

This sequence originates from a human donor in good health (CMV status not recorded). Some clones in this sample may be carry-over from other donors' samples. Sequencing was performed on CD8+ T cells from PBMCs. The V call is TRBV19, the J call TRBJ2-2, with 8 bases matching TRBD1. CDR3 region: CASSIETGGRTGELFF. CDR3 sequence (DNA): TGTGCCAGTAGTATAGAAACAGGGGGAAGGACCGGGGAGCTGTTTTTT.